This T cell receptor (beta chain) was profiled in a study of PD-L1 blockade in urothelial cancer. Assay used: immunoSEQ multiplex PCR; TCRdb lists only in-frame clones, some missing. The data contain some 110,000 clones, less than 95% of them singletons. The sample's time point: peripheral blood 6 weeks after treatment start. CDR1 is MNHEY and CDR2 is SVGAGI in the germline V gene. Trimming removed 0 bases at V and 5 bases at J, with 5 bases between. The CDR3 contains 12 residues. This sequence joins TRBV6-5 and TRBJ2-7; D gene uncertain. The receptor comes from a man in his 60s with urothelial cancer. Sequenced here: PBMCs, sampled around atezolizumab (anti-PD-L1) treatment. CDR3 DNA: TGTGCCAGCAGTTACTCGAGAAACGAGCAGTACTTC. Protein: CASSYSRNEQYF.